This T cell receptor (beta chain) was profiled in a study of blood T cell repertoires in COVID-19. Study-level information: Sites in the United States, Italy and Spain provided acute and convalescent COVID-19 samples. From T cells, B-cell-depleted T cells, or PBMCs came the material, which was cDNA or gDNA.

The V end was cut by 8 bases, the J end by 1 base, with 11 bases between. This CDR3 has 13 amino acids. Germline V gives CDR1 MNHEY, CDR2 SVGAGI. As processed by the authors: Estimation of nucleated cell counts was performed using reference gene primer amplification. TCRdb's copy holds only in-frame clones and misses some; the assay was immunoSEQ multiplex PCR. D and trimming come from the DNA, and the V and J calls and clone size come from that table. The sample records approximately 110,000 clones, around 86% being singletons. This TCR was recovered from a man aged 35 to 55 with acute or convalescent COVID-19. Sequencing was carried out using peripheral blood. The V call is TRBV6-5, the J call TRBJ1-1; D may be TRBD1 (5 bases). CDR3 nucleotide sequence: TGTGCCAGCTTTCTGGGGCCGAACACTGAAGCTTTCTTT. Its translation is CASFLGPNTEAFF.